Listed below are T cell receptor beta chains from one sample, sequenced in a study of human T cells and chemical hapten exposure. Via MiXCR, TCRdb re-called the RACE reads, giving one row per CDR3 protein. The table includes about 54,000 distinct CDR3 sequences, about 10% detected once. The sequencing here drew on whole blood, taken in connection with sensitization to the hapten diphenylcyclopropenone (DPC). The receptor set was obtained from a woman in her fifties or sixties with alopecia areata. Some clones in this sample may be carry-over from other donors' samples. The CDR3 runs from the conserved cysteine through the conserved F or W. The order of the fields is J gene, clone size, V gene, D gene, CDR3 DNA, CDR3 protein. D genes are given only for firm matches. Only some rows state a clone size, as once, few, many or a class for expanded clones.

>TRBJ1-5|many|TRBV7-9|NA
TGTGCCAGCAGCTTAGAAGGTGATCAGCCCCAGCATTTT
CASSLEGDQPQHF
>TRBJ1-5|many|TRBV29-1|NA
TGCAGCGTTGAGGTCGGCGATAGCAATCAGCCCCAGCATTTT
CSVEVGDSNQPQHF
>TRBJ1-1|few|TRBV6-2/TRBV6-3|NA
TGTGCCAGCAGTTCAAATGAGGGGGAGTCATGGAGGACAGCGAACACTGAAGCTTTCTTT
CASSSNEGESWRTANTEAFF
>TRBJ1-6|many|TRBV20-1|NA
TGCAGTGCTAGAGATCGGGTTGACTCCAATTCACCCCTCCACTTT
CSARDRVDSNSPLHF
>TRBJ2-7|many|TRBV18|TRBD1
TGTGCCAGCTCACCCGGCTCCGACAGGGCGTACGAGCAGTACTTC
CASSPGSDRAYEQYF
>TRBJ2-3|few|TRBV5-1|TRBD2
TGCGCCAGCAGTTCCGGGACTAGCGCTGGAGATACGCAGTATTTT
CASSSGTSAGDTQYF
>TRBJ2-2|many|TRBV7-6|TRBD2
TGTGCCAGCAGCTTAGAATCGAGCGGGGGATCCGGGGAGCTGTTTTTT
CASSLESSGGSGELFF
>TRBJ1-6|NA|TRBV3-1|NA
TGTGCCAGCAGCCAAGATTTGGTGAGACAGCTTTTTTTT
CASSQDLVRQLFF
>TRBJ2-7|few|TRBV6-6|TRBD1
TGTGCCAGCAGTTATAGGGGGCGCGACGAGCAGTACTTC
CASSYRGRDEQYF
>TRBJ2-2|many|TRBV3-1|NA
TGTGCCAGTGAAATGTCTACCATTAGAACCGGGGAGCTGTTTTTT
CASEMSTIRTGELFF
>TRBJ2-4|many|TRBV20-1|NA
TGCAGTGCTACTTCTGGGTTAGCCAAAAACATTCAGTACTTC
CSATSGLAKNIQYF
>TRBJ2-5|many|TRBV28|NA
TGTGCCAGCAGTTTAGGTGTAACGGCAGGGAGTAAAGAGACCCAGTACTTC
CASSLGVTAGSKETQYF
>TRBJ1-6|few|TRBV3-1|NA
TGTGCCAGCAGCCACAATTCACCCCTCCACTTT
CASSHNSPLHF
>TRBJ1-2|many|TRBV20-1|NA
TGCAGTGCTCCACGAGGTGGGGGCGGCTACACCTTC
CSAPRGGGGYTF
>TRBJ1-1|NA|TRBV7-9|NA
TGTGCCAGCAGCCCCTCCCCGGCGGGGCTTAAAGCTTTCTTT
CASSPSPAGLKAFF
>TRBJ2-5|few|TRBV20-1|NA
TGCAGTGCTAGTAGGGCCGTACAAGAGACCCAGTACTTC
CSASRAVQETQYF
>TRBJ2-1|few|TRBV11-2|NA
TGTGCCAGCAGCGTAGGACCCGGTGAGCAGTTCTTC
CASSVGPGEQFF